The rows below give T cell receptor beta chains drawn from one sample of a study of radiation and T cells in renal cell carcinoma. Clones were sequenced by immunoSEQ multiplex PCR, and TCRdb holds only the in-frame ones, with some missing. Of some 14,000 clones listed, approximately 52% were seen once; the top ten hold 10% to 15%. The sample in question was tumor tissue, obtained from a patient whose treatment was nephrectomy without radiotherapy. Every receptor here comes from a man aged 45 to 65 with renal cell carcinoma. CDR3s include the opening cysteine and the closing phenylalanine or tryptophan.

V	CDR3
TRBV7-2	CASSTGQGWTEAFF
TRBV6-6	CASSPTADRGYEKLFF
TRBV6-5	CASRLDRVGNQPQHF
TRBV6-1	CAGQAGGQQETQYF
TRBV7-2	CASSFLGGGPYEQYF
TRBV12-5	CASGLVNEQFF
TRBV10-1	CASSAEEGKPQHF
TRBV19	CASSIPRRAKNIQYF
TRBV12-5	CASGLVSGYNTGELFF
TRBV19	CASSILDRGDGYTF
TRBV6-5	CASSSQENYNSPLHF
TRBV5-1	CASSRDLYNEQFF
TRBV20-1	CSAPRGGELFF
TRBV15	CATSRTFRDGGEKLFF
TRBV10-3	CASRQGNYGYTF
TRBV7-2	CASSLGQPAGEQYF
TRBV11-1	CASSFGQSYEQYF
TRBV5-1	CASSAEGAHTGELFF
TRBV11-2	CASSPAGGSYEQYF
TRBV5-1	CASSLNPDRTTGELFF
TRBV7-9	CASSLNWGGSTQMNTEAFF
TRBV6-5	CATLAGDSYNEQFF
TRBV7-2	CASTPPQGSGGHSNEQFF
TRBV6-1	CASSRSTDNSPLHF
TRBV9	CASSISGSGNTIYF
TRBV6-4	CASSDPREGGWIRGYTF